The entry that follows covers one T cell receptor (beta chain) sequence. Its antigen remains unidentified. Within one base of it there is no much larger clone, and no base qualities were kept. TCRbeta CDR3 regions were amplified from genomic DNA using the immunoSEQ Assay, a bias-controlled multiplex PCR. Per the original workflow: The number of nucleated cells in each sample was estimated from the amplification of reference gene primers within the assay. To quantify the absolute abundance of each unique TCRbeta CDR3 rearrangement, sequence reads were collapsed and filtered. For each sample, productive Simpson clonality was calculated by taking the square root of Simpson's diversity index across productive rearrangements. The table was pulled from immuneACCESS by TCRdb, which kept in-frame rearrangements only. Such tables lose some clones; where checked, under half of the loss comes from unresolved V genes, and the rest has no known cause. The D gene and trimming were derived from the DNA, and the V and J assignments and clone size from that table. Across this sample there are 200,000 to 250,000 clones, with around 90% seen only once. Clones ranked in the top ten supply roughly 3.7% of the sample.

This record comes from a study of blood T cell repertoires in COVID-19 (dated by TCRdb to the early 2020s). For context, the study as a whole: Collaborator samples came from the United States, Italy and Spain and covered acute and convalescent phases of COVID-19. The prospective study material was composed of cDNA or gDNA derived from T cells, B-cell-depleted T cells, or PBMCs. The dataset comprised deeply sampled blood TCRbeta repertoires from subjects exposed to, actively infected with, or recovered from COVID-19. The repertoires were released in a freely available public database meant as a resource for research on the immune response to SARS-CoV-2. Samples came from the ongoing ImmuneRACE study (first 160 participants) plus 1,254 subjects from 6 global collaborators. Sample metadata almost always included a de-identified subject ID, COVID-19 status, age in years and sex. Where available, HLA class I and class II types were taken from metadata supplied by the sample provider and were not determined by assay-based typing.

Study-wide findings and limitations: The amount of clinical and demographic metadata varied by source and participant and was provided uncurated.

The germline V gene (reference sequence) sets CDR1 to SEHNR and CDR2 to FQNEAQ. Here V drops 1 base and J drops 3 bases, and the junction holds 8 bases not matched to any gene. The CDR3 starts with the cysteine, ends with the phenylalanine, and has 16 residues. Left in the record is the CDR3 DNA by itself, 48 bases read in frame from the first base. Enrolling through a virtual design, the prospective study's participants ranged in age from about 18 to 89 years and lived across around 25 United States geographic areas. Cohort assignment in the prospective study relied on participant-reported clinical history from a screening survey and a study questionnaire. Exposed participants had been in contact, within 2 weeks of entering the study, with a person who had a PCR-confirmed or clinician-diagnosed case of COVID-19. In the prospective study, whole blood, serum and a nasopharyngeal or oropharyngeal swab were collected from each participant by mobile phlebotomists. Participants in the prospective study had the option to provide additional blood draws and questionnaires over a roughly two-month period. Blood samples from the prospective study were shipped frozen or at room temperature prior to DNA extraction.

This TCR derives from a woman aged 30 to 39 who had been exposed to COVID-19. The sequenced sample consisted of PBMCs or T cells enriched from blood (not recorded which). The rearrangement combines TRBV7-9 with TRBJ2-7, with 8 middle bases fitting TRBD2. The DNA sequence follows: TGTGCCAGCAGCTTAGGCGCGGACAGCGGGAGCTACGAGCAGTACTTC. It codes for CASSLGADSGSYEQYF.